This T cell receptor beta chain appears in the sequencing data of a study of cytomegalovirus exposure and HLA in healthy donors. Points from the study as a whole: In a later analysis, at a false discovery rate of 0.05, roughly 17,000 TCR beta sequences were associated with HLA alleles. Immune exposure information comprised only CMV serostatus. The majority of TCR sequences were rare, yet some public TCRs appeared in many donors.

As for the donors, each was a healthy bone marrow donor. The CDR3 is 14 residues long. CDR1 SGDLS and CDR2 YYNGEE come from the germline V gene. Unmatched junction bases numbered 12, after V lost 10 bases and J lost 8 bases. Use of 60 Vbeta and 13 Jbeta primers characterized the PCR. The data were produced by immunoSEQ multiplex PCR, yet TCRdb's version contains in-frame clones alone and is incomplete. The sample lists some 250,000 clones; approximately 81% were seen once. This clone was observed a few times. Its specificity is unknown. The sequencing sample was made of PBMCs. The sequence was obtained from a woman in her fifties or sixties in good health and CMV-seropositive. The V gene is TRBV9, the J gene TRBJ1-3; TRBD1 matches 10 bases. CDR3 sequence reads: CASRRGQGTDTIYF. In nucleotides, the CDR3 is TGTGCCTCACGACGGGGACAGGGGACGGACACCATATATTTT.